This TCR beta chain came from a study of shared clonotypes between healthy human individuals. Study-level background: The study used three CD4 naive, three CD4 memory, two CD8 naive and one CD8 memory plate per donor.

Libraries were prepared by immunoSEQ multiplex PCR; TCRdb keeps only in-frame clonotypes and omits some of them. The sample lists roughly 700,000 clones, roughly 70% occurring once. As concerns this clone: Antigen unknown.

Each of the donors was a healthy adult who was HIV-negative and had not had a recent acute infection or vaccination. There were only Caucasian adults among the donors, and all lived in Nashville, Tennessee. The germline V gene has CDR1 MNHEY and CDR2 SMNVEV (reference sequence). With 8 bases clipped from V and 6 bases from J, the junction kept 11 bases outside the gene matches. CDR3 length equals 16 residues. Study-wide results and limits: Estimated richness values were generally larger in naive subsets than in memory subsets.

The sequenced sample was memory CD4+ T cells sorted from blood. Indicated subset: CD45RA-negative fraction. This TCR came from a woman aged 25 to 39 in good health. The genes are TRBV27 and TRBJ2-2; the match to TRBD1 covers 11 bases. The CDR3 sequence: CASGGRDRGYAGELFF. CDR3 sequence (DNA): TGTGCCAGCGGGGGCCGGGACAGGGGGTATGCCGGGGAGCTGTTTTTT.